This T cell receptor beta chain was obtained from a study of cytomegalovirus exposure and HLA in healthy donors. Overall study results and limits: The later analysis indicated that the majority of CMV-associated TCR beta chains appeared HLA-restricted. Several top significant clusters appeared, in a later analysis, to be linked to common viral pathogens.

Germline assignment: CDR1 LNHDA and CDR2 SQIVND (reference sequence). The CDR3 length is 20 residues. The ends lost 6 bases at V and 2 bases at J; junction bases unmatched: 24. There are a few counts of this clone. What it binds is not known. A multiplex PCR was run with 60 Vbeta primers and 13 Jbeta primers. Original data processing: There were 80 million or so unique TCR beta chains by a later count, and approximately 11 million of them were shared. The table came from immunoSEQ multiplex PCR; TCRdb's copy has only in-frame clones and leaves some out. Clone size and the V and J calls come from that table; the DNA yielded D and trimming. The data show 150,000 to 200,000 clones, roughly 77% seen once.

Sample: PBMCs. The chain is built from TRBV19 and TRBJ1-1; 7 bases fit TRBD1. This clonotype was obtained from a man aged 18 to 29 in good health and CMV-seropositive. CDR3 DNA sequence: TGTGCCAGTAGCCCTGCCGGGACAGCCTCAGTCGATGGACTAAACACTGAAGCTTTCTTT. It encodes CASSPAGTASVDGLNTEAFF. The whole variable domain, filled in from reference TRBV19 and TRBJ1-1, reads DGGITQSPKYLFRKEGQNVTLSCEQNLNHDAMYWYRQDPGQGLRLIYYSQIVNDFQKGDIAEGYSVSREKKESFPLTVTSAQKNPTAFYLCASSPAGTASVDGLNTEAFFGQGTRLTVV.